The sequence of this TCR beta chain was determined in a study of T cells after yellow fever vaccination. Study context: Fractions low in cell number were prepared with SMART-Seq v4 Ultra Low Input. Whole-study results and caveats: Contamination of FACS-sorted repertoires by abundant clonotypes from the bulk population could occur.

MiXCR, run by TCRdb on the 5' RACE reads, gives a single entry per CDR3 protein. The sample contains 500,000 to 650,000 distinct CDR3 sequences, roughly an eighth of which appear only once. V dropped 7 bases and J dropped 0 bases, with 13 bases sitting between them. This CDR3 spans 14 amino acids. This clonotype was observed a few times. Its specificity is unknown. The chain uses TRBV12-3 or TRBV12-4 and TRBJ2-7, with D perhaps TRBD2 (6 bases). The starting material was PBMCs, obtained on the day of the yellow fever booster vaccination. The clonotype was recovered from a man younger than 40 who received the YFV17D yellow fever vaccine. The DNA of the CDR3 is TGTGCCAGCAAACGGGCCGGGAGCTCCTACGAGCAGTACTTC. It specifies CASKRAGSSYEQYF.